This is a list of T cell receptor beta chains from one sample in a study of cytomegalovirus exposure and HLA in healthy donors. Produced via immunoSEQ multiplex PCR; TCRdb's table is partial and in-frame only. Of around 120,000 clones in the sample, roughly 76% were seen once. Sequenced material: PBMCs. The receptors were gathered from a man in his fifties in good health and CMV-seropositive. CDR3s include the opening cysteine and the closing phenylalanine or tryptophan. Each record gives: CDR3 protein, CDR3 DNA, clone size, J gene, V gene, D gene. The D gene is left open where the match is weak. Some rows mark clone size as missing; the rest say once, few, many or name a class of expanded clone.

CASSARPGQGVEQYF,TGTGCCAGCAGCGCCCGACCGGGACAGGGGGTCGAGCAGTACTTC,NA,TRBJ2-7,TRBV7-2,TRBD1
CATAPWASGKETQYF,TGTGCCACCGCACCGTGGGCTAGCGGAAAAGAGACCCAGTACTTC,NA,TRBJ2-5,TRBV28,TRBD2
CATTNLAGGYEQYF,TGTGCCACCACTAACCTAGCGGGAGGGTACGAGCAGTACTTC,NA,TRBJ2-7,TRBV27,TRBD2
CASSPGLASETQYF,TGTGCCAGCAGCCCGGGACTAGCAAGCGAGACCCAGTACTTC,NA,TRBJ2-5,TRBV7-2,TRBD2
CASSAREGSTDTQYF,TGTGCCAGCAGCGCGAGAGAGGGCAGCACAGATACGCAGTATTTT,once,TRBJ2-3,TRBV9,NA
CASSGRLAGDYNEQFF,TGTGCCAGCAGCGGTCGACTAGCGGGAGACTACAATGAGCAGTTCTTC,few,TRBJ2-1,TRBV7-6,TRBD2
CASSRTPYNEQFF,TGTGCCAGTAGCCGGACACCGTACAATGAGCAGTTCTTC,NA,TRBJ2-1,TRBV19,NA
CASSKLRDSPYGYTF,TGTGCCAGCAGTAAACTCCGGGACAGCCCCTATGGCTACACCTTC,NA,TRBJ1-2,TRBV28,TRBD1
CASSSGQGGANVLTF,TGTGCCAGCAGCTCCGGACAGGGCGGGGCCAACGTCCTGACTTTC,NA,TRBJ2-6,TRBV7-9,TRBD1
CASWESTGELFF,TGTGCCAGCTGGGAGTCCACCGGGGAGCTGTTTTTT,NA,TRBJ2-2,TRBV6-6,NA
CASSLGGGGTSYEQYF,TGCGCCAGCAGCTTGGGCGGCGGGGGGACCTCCTACGAGCAGTACTTC,NA,TRBJ2-7,TRBV5-1,TRBD2
CSVDQGMGGYTF,TGCAGCGTTGACCAGGGGATGGGTGGCTACACCTTC,few,TRBJ1-2,TRBV29-1,NA
CASREANTGELFF,TGTGCCAGCAGAGAGGCGAACACCGGGGAGCTGTTTTTT,NA,TRBJ2-2,TRBV6-1,NA
CASRLGLGEQYF,TGTGCCAGCAGATTGGGACTGGGTGAGCAGTACTTC,NA,TRBJ2-7,TRBV2,NA
CASSAPLGPYNEQFF,TGTGCCAGCAGTGCCCCACTAGGTCCCTACAATGAGCAGTTCTTC,NA,TRBJ2-1,TRBV28,NA
CASSIVGLGGYTF,TGTGCCAGTAGTATAGTCGGGTTGGGTGGCTACACCTTC,NA,TRBJ1-2,TRBV19,NA
CASTPTPSSGNTIYF,TGTGCCAGCACCCCGACACCGAGCTCTGGAAACACCATATATTTT,NA,TRBJ1-3,TRBV7-2,NA
CAASRQLAGGPGYEQYF,TGTGCCGCGAGTAGGCAACTAGCGGGAGGGCCTGGATACGAGCAGTACTTC,NA,TRBJ2-7,TRBV19,TRBD2
CASFGRLNTEAFF,TGTGCCAGCTTCGGCAGGCTGAACACTGAAGCTTTCTTT,NA,TRBJ1-1,TRBV2,NA
CASSPDRGNQPQHF,TGTGCCAGCAGCCCCGACAGGGGCAATCAGCCCCAGCATTTT,NA,TRBJ1-5,TRBV7-2,TRBD1
CASSYHRGQTYGYTF,TGTGCCAGCAGTTACCACAGGGGGCAGACCTATGGCTACACCTTC,once,TRBJ1-2,TRBV27,TRBD1
CASSLGQNPGESTQYF,TGCGCCAGCAGCTTGGGCCAAAATCCAGGGGAGAGTACGCAGTATTTT,once,TRBJ2-3,TRBV5-1,NA
CASSLYPGTEQETQYF,TGTGCCAGCAGCCTATACCCCGGGACAGAACAAGAGACCCAGTACTTC,NA,TRBJ2-5,TRBV11-2,TRBD1
CASSDREGREKLFF,TGTGCCAGCAGTGATCGAGAGGGAAGGGAAAAACTGTTTTTT,NA,TRBJ1-4,TRBV25-1,NA
CASSLTGGRLREQYF,TGTGCCAGCAGTCTGACAGGGGGGCGATTACGCGAGCAGTACTTC,few,TRBJ2-7,TRBV6-5,TRBD1
CAISGGSTSGPSSYNEQFF,TGTGCCATCAGTGGGGGTTCCACTAGCGGGCCGAGCTCCTACAATGAGCAGTTCTTC,NA,TRBJ2-1,TRBV10-3,TRBD2
CASSLDGGLNTEAFF,TGCGCCAGCAGCTTGGATGGGGGCCTGAACACTGAAGCTTTCTTT,NA,TRBJ1-1,TRBV5-1,NA
CASSIAPGLAGGPNEQFF,TGTGCCAGTAGTATTGCCCCGGGACTAGCGGGGGGGCCGAATGAGCAGTTCTTC,NA,TRBJ2-1,TRBV19,TRBD2
CASSLGFSGAFF,TGTGCCAGCAGCTTAGGATTCTCCGGAGCTTTCTTT,NA,TRBJ1-1,TRBV7-9,NA
CASRQTGGGNSPLHF,TGTGCCAGTAGGCAGACAGGGGGCGGAAATTCACCCCTCCACTTT,NA,TRBJ1-6,TRBV19,TRBD1
CASSPTGGGEQYF,TGTGCCAGCTCACCAACCGGGGGGGGCGAGCAGTACTTC,once,TRBJ2-7,TRBV18,TRBD2
CASSPSPPNTIYF,TGTGCCAGCAGTCCTTCCCCCCCAAACACCATATATTTT,NA,TRBJ1-3,TRBV6-5,NA
CASAGTGGLETQYF,TGTGCCAGCGCCGGGACAGGGGGATTAGAGACCCAGTACTTC,NA,TRBJ2-5,TRBV6-5,TRBD1
CASRRPGQGPTGELFF,TGTGCCAGCAGGCGTCCGGGACAGGGTCCCACCGGGGAGCTGTTTTTT,few,TRBJ2-2,TRBV11-2,TRBD1
CASSAGGWEETQYF,TGTGCCAGCAGTGCTGGCGGGTGGGAAGAGACCCAGTACTTC,few,TRBJ2-5,TRBV9,NA
CASSQGQGWNQPQHF,TGTGCCAGCAGCCAGGGACAGGGGTGGAATCAGCCCCAGCATTTT,NA,TRBJ1-5,TRBV4-2,TRBD1
CASSYSGPNTGELFF,TGTGCCAGCAGTTATTCAGGGCCCAACACCGGGGAGCTGTTTTTT,few,TRBJ2-2,TRBV11-2,NA
CASSPREGIQYF,TGTGCCAGCAGTCCCCGGGAGGGGATTCAGTACTTC,NA,TRBJ2-4,TRBV27,TRBD2
CASRAGSYNEQFF,TGCGCCAGCAGAGCCGGGTCCTACAATGAGCAGTTCTTC,NA,TRBJ2-1,TRBV5-1,NA
CASSQDGRAIPDTQYF,TGCGCCAGCAGCCAAGATGGGCGGGCAATCCCAGATACGCAGTATTTT,NA,TRBJ2-3,TRBV4-1,NA
CASSQDPGGSYNEQFF,TGCGCCAGCAGCCAAGATCCGGGGGGCTCCTACAATGAGCAGTTCTTC,NA,TRBJ2-1,TRBV4-3,TRBD2
CASSLGDSSSYEQYF,TGTGCCAGCAGCTTAGGGGACTCAAGCTCCTACGAGCAGTACTTC,NA,TRBJ2-7,TRBV7-8,NA
CASPGQGSLYGYTF,TGTGCCAGTCCTGGACAGGGGTCCCTCTATGGCTACACCTTC,NA,TRBJ1-2,TRBV6-1,TRBD1
CASSFLGPYNEQFF,TGTGCCAGCAGTTTTTTGGGCCCATACAATGAGCAGTTCTTC,NA,TRBJ2-1,TRBV6-5,NA
CASSHQDRGLETQYF,TGTGCCAGTAGCCACCAGGACAGGGGGCTAGAGACCCAGTACTTC,once,TRBJ2-5,TRBV19,TRBD1
CASSLGSYTDTQYF,TGTGCCAGCAGCCTCGGTAGCTACACAGATACGCAGTATTTT,NA,TRBJ2-3,TRBV5-8,NA
CASSLGGPKTIYF,TGTGCCAGCAGTTTAGGGGGCCCAAAAACCATATATTTT,few,TRBJ1-3,TRBV28,NA
CASSPLAADRGNTEAFF,TGTGCCAGCTCACCTCTCGCGGCGGACAGGGGGAACACTGAAGCTTTCTTT,NA,TRBJ1-1,TRBV18,TRBD1